The rows below give T cell receptor beta chains drawn from one sample of a study of OX40 agonist ivuxolimab in advanced cancers. The protocol was immunoSEQ multiplex PCR, while the TCRdb copy is restricted to in-frame clones and leaves out a portion. The sample carries 50,000 to 70,000 clones, around 86% recorded once. Sequenced here: CD4+ or CD8+ T cells sorted from blood, sampled in a trial of the OX40 agonist ivuxolimab. The receptors stem from an adult with an advanced solid tumor such as melanoma, head and neck, liver or kidney cancer. CDR3s include the opening cysteine and the closing phenylalanine or tryptophan. The D gene is left open where the match is weak.

J	D	V	DNA	CDR3
TRBJ2-2	TRBD2	TRBV5-1	TGCGCCAGCAGCTCTGGACTAGCGGGAGTTCTCACCGGGGAGCTGTTTTTT	CASSSGLAGVLTGELFF
TRBJ2-3	-	TRBV10-1	TGCGCCAGCAGTTCTGAGGGGCAAGGCACAGATACGCAGTATTTT	CASSSEGQGTDTQYF
TRBJ1-3	TRBD1	TRBV6-6	TGTGCCAGCAGTGTAAAGGGGGCCAGAGGAAACACCATATATTTT	CASSVKGARGNTIYF
TRBJ1-5	-	TRBV18	TGTGCCAGCTCACCACGGGCGGATAGCAATCAGCCCCAGCATTTT	CASSPRADSNQPQHF
TRBJ1-3	TRBD1	TRBV11-2	TGTGCCAGCAGCTCCATCCTCCGGGACAGGGGCCCCGGAAACACCATATATTTT	CASSSILRDRGPGNTIYF
TRBJ1-2	-	TRBV9	TGTGCCAGCAGCCCGCCCCCGGGCCGAGGGAACTATGGCTACACCTTC	CASSPPPGRGNYGYTF
TRBJ1-5	-	TRBV7-9	TGTGCCAGCAGCTTAGGGGGGGGTGGAAATCAGCCCCAGCATTTT	CASSLGGGGNQPQHF
TRBJ1-1	-	TRBV9	TGTGCCAGCAGCGCCGACAGTTACATGAACACTGAAGCTTTCTTT	CASSADSYMNTEAFF
TRBJ1-4	TRBD1	TRBV14	TGTGCCAGCAGTCTGAACAGGGGGCCGAACGGCAAACTGTTTTTT	CASSLNRGPNGKLFF
TRBJ1-2	TRBD1	TRBV18	TGTGCCAGCTCACCACCGTTGGGACAGCTCTATGGCTACACCTTC	CASSPPLGQLYGYTF
TRBJ2-3	-	TRBV10-3	TGTGCCACGAGCCAGGGGGATACGCAGTATTTT	CATSQGDTQYF
TRBJ1-5	-	TRBV7-2	TGTGCCAGCAGCTTAGCCGGTCATTATAGCAATCAGCCCCAGCATTTT	CASSLAGHYSNQPQHF
TRBJ2-1	-	TRBV10-1	TGCGCCAGCAGTGAGTATCGCACAGCTAATTACAATGAGCAGTTCTTC	CASSEYRTANYNEQFF
TRBJ2-1	-	TRBV9	TGTGCCAGCAGCGTAGGAGAGAATGAGCAGTTCTTC	CASSVGENEQFF
TRBJ2-7	-	TRBV5-1	TGCGCCAGCAGCTTGGCGGGGCAGGGACCATACGAGCAGTACTTC	CASSLAGQGPYEQYF
TRBJ2-2	-	TRBV7-9	TGTGCCAGCAGCTTGAACACCGGGGAGCTGTTTTTT	CASSLNTGELFF